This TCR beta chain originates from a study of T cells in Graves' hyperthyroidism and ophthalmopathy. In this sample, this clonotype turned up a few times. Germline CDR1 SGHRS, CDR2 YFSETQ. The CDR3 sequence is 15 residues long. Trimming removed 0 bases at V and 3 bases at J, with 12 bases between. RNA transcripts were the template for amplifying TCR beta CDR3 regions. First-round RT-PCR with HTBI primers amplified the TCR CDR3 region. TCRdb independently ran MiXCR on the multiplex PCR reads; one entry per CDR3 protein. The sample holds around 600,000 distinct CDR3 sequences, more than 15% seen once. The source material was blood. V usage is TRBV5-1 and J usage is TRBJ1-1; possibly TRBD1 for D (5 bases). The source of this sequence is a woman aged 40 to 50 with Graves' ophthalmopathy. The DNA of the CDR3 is TGCGCCAGCAGCTTGGTTGGCGGGGACGACACTGAAGCTTTCTTT. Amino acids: CASSLVGGDDTEAFF.